This TCR beta chain came from a study of OX40 agonist ivuxolimab in advanced cancers. Sequencing was performed with immunoSEQ multiplex PCR; in TCRdb, only in-frame clones are kept and a portion is missing. The sample includes fewer than 50,000 clones, just under 90% of them seen just once. This CDR3 is 13 amino acids long. Trimming stripped 6 bases from V and 8 bases from J, with 16 bases between. Per germline, CDR1 LGHNT and CDR2 FRNRAP. The chain carries TRBV12-5 and TRBJ1-2, with no clear D. This sample comprised CD4+ or CD8+ T cells sorted from blood, obtained in a trial of the OX40 agonist ivuxolimab. The sequence came from an adult with an advanced solid tumor such as melanoma, head and neck, liver or kidney cancer. This chain's CDR3 is CASGSEGVGGYTF. In nucleotides, the CDR3 is TGTGCTAGTGGCTCCGAGGGAGTGGGCGGCTACACCTTC.